The present T cell receptor beta chain was sequenced within a study of siplizumab effects on memory and regulatory T cells. The CDR3 has 16 amino acids. Per germline, CDR1 MNHEY and CDR2 SVGAGI. Trimming pared 0 bases from V and 0 bases from J, leaving 12 bases between. TCRdb's table, derived via immunoSEQ multiplex PCR, lists solely in-frame clones and lacks some. The table has about 110,000 clones, about 90% seen once. The V gene is TRBV6-5, the J gene TRBJ2-7; no clear D gene. The receptor was isolated from a human donor in good health. The sequencing input was Tregs sorted from blood. The CDR3 protein is CASSYSRWGSSYEQYF. The CDR3 coding sequence is TGTGCCAGCAGTTACTCGAGGTGGGGAAGCTCCTACGAGCAGTACTTC.